The clone carrying this TCR beta chain was counted a few times. The antigen remains undetermined. The data were obtained in a study of beta chain features in type 1 diabetes. As for the study in general: Cell yields, age and gender were similar between patients and healthy donors. Analysis included around 110,000,000 sorted cells drawn from all samples.

General observations from the study: Fewer insertions but more deletions were seen at VDJ junctions in type 1 diabetes patients.

Sequenced material consisted of expressed TCRB transcripts (all of the isolated RNA was reverse transcribed). Repertoires were generated with immunoSEQ multiplex PCR, while TCRdb's copy carries only in-frame clones and drops some. The sample gives 350,000 or so clones, roughly a fifth of which show up once; under 0.055% is in the top ten. The germline V gene has CDR1 SNHLY and CDR2 FYNNEI. This CDR3 has 15 residues. V was clipped by 6 bases and J by 3 bases; unmatched bases: 6. Central memory, naive, regulatory and stem cell-like memory CD4+ cells were sorted by CD45RO/CCR7/CD25/CD127/CD95/CD27. The clonotype originates from a woman aged 18-35 years in good health. Sequenced input: naive CD4+ T cells from blood. This chain joins TRBV2 and TRBJ2-4, with 9 bases identical to TRBD1. DNA of the CDR3: TGTGCCAGCAGCACCGACAGGGGGATCAAAAACATTCAGTACTTC. Its translation is CASSTDRGIKNIQYF. The variable domain in full, completed from reference TRBV2 and TRBJ2-4, reads EPEVTQTPSHQVTQMGQEVILRCVPISNHLYFYWYRQILGQKVEFLVSFYNNEISEKSEIFDDQFSVERPDGSNFTLKIRSTKLEDSAMYFCASSTDRGIKNIQYFGAGTRLSVL.